This T cell receptor beta chain was sequenced during a study of OX40 agonist ivuxolimab in advanced cancers. Study summary: Ivuxolimab, which is an agonistic anti-OX40 (CD134) antibody, was administered to the patients. Those enrolled were approximately 87% male, with a mean age of around 57 years and ages from roughly 20 to 85.

CDR3 length equals 12 residues. In germline, CDR1 is MNHEY, CDR2 SVGAGI. The V gene end was trimmed by 8 bases and the J gene end by 5 bases; junction bases not matched to a gene: 5. Repertoires were generated with immunoSEQ multiplex PCR, while TCRdb's copy carries only in-frame clones and drops some. Among roughly 60,000 clones listed, approximately 80% were seen once. To note about this clone: As yet, its antigen is unknown.

Study observations and caveats: At 0.1-3.0 mg/kg, partial responders had clonal expansion among the lowest observed. The antigens recognized by the expanded peripheral T cells, that is their antigen specificity, were not determined.

The receptor was derived from an adult with an advanced solid tumor such as melanoma, head and neck, liver or kidney cancer. The chain joins TRBV6-5 to TRBJ1-1; 7 bases are a match to TRBD1. The sequenced sample was CD4+ or CD8+ T cells sorted from blood, obtained in a trial of the OX40 agonist ivuxolimab. The CDR3: CASQGVFTEAFF. Here the CDR3 DNA reads TGTGCCAGCCAGGGGGTGTTTACTGAAGCTTTCTTT.